Detailed here is one T cell receptor beta chain. Constant-region priming of 500 to 550 ng total RNA yielded TCR beta cDNA. Investigators got TCR beta libraries out of three nested multiplex PCR rounds, done with slightly modified ARM-PCR. TRBV1-TRBV30 forward primers paired with a C-beta reverse primer were used in the first two PCR rounds, which ran 9 to 10 cycles each. TCRdb independently ran MiXCR on the multiplex PCR reads; one entry per CDR3 protein. The table has some 94,000 distinct CDR3 sequences, about three quarters seen once. This record comes from a study of tumor-infiltrating lymphocytes in primary liver carcinoma. V shed 5 bases and J shed 2 bases, with 13 bases lying between them. This CDR3 has 14 amino acids. CDR1 is MNHEY, CDR2 SMNVEV, per germline (reference sequence). The source material, roughly 18-30 mg of unsorted bulk tissue, was used to co-extract RNA and DNA.

The sequencing sample was made of liver tumor tissue from sampling region 5. Subset indicated: tumor region T5, tumor centre. The receptor comes from an older woman with primary liver carcinoma and hepatitis B virus infection. V and J are TRBV27 and TRBJ2-7; weak D call: TRBD2 (6 bases). The CDR3 nucleotides are TGTGCCAGCAGTCCCTCCGGGGGTCCCTACGAGCAGTACTTC. It encodes CASSPSGGPYEQYF.